The subject of this entry is one TCR beta chain. Which antigen it targets is not known. Per-base qualities were not stored, and no clone one base away is much larger. TCRbeta CDR3 regions were amplified from genomic DNA by means of the immunoSEQ Assay, a bias-controlled multiplex PCR. Processing in the source paper ran as follows. Nucleated cell counts per sample were estimated from amplification of reference gene primers within the assay. Sequence reads were collapsed and filtered to measure the absolute abundance of every unique TCRbeta CDR3 rearrangement. For each sample, productive Simpson clonality was calculated as the square root of Simpson's diversity index across productive rearrangements. TCRdb's version of the immuneACCESS table is confined to in-frame rearrangements and falls short of the full clone set. An unresolved V gene accounts for under half of the shortfall where checked; the remainder is of unknown origin. V, J and clone size are taken as reported in that table, and D and trimming were inferred from the DNA itself. The sample data list roughly 290,000 clones, and approximately 86% of these were observed just once. In total, the top ten clones hold about 2.2% of the sample.

These data are taken from a study of blood T cell repertoires in COVID-19 (TCRdb year 2020). The study in broad terms: Samples covering the acute and convalescent phases of COVID-19 were provided by collaborators in the United States, Italy and Spain. The material from the prospective study consisted of cDNA or gDNA derived from T cells, B-cell-depleted T cells, or PBMCs. A de-identified subject ID, COVID-19 status, age in years and sex were almost always included in the sample metadata. Where available, HLA class I and class II types were obtained from metadata supplied by the sample provider rather than from assay-based typing. The repertoires were released in a freely available public database intended as a resource for research on the immune response to SARS-CoV-2. The dataset comprised deeply sampled blood TCRbeta repertoires from subjects exposed to, actively infected with, or recovered from COVID-19. The samples were drawn from two sources: the first 160 participants of the ongoing ImmuneRACE study, and fewer than 1,500 subjects contributed by 6 global collaborators.

Study-level results and caveats: Clinical and demographic metadata were provided uncurated, with the amount varying by source and participant.

Samples from volunteer blood donors who had recovered from COVID-19 were contributed by a second Seattle source. Each collaborating institution followed its own protocols to collect whole blood in K2EDTA tubes. Collaborator samples were shipped for TCRbeta analysis as frozen whole blood, isolated PBMCs, or DNA extracted from either sample type. Trimming removed 4 bases from V and 0 bases from J, leaving 13 bases between the germline ends. From the germline V gene, CDR1 is SGDLS and CDR2 is YYNGEE. From the cysteine up to the phenylalanine, the CDR3 has a length of 15 residues. Just CDR3 DNA is preserved here, 45 bases in frame from base 1.

This clonotype was obtained from a woman younger than 45 who had recovered from COVID-19. The specimen sequenced was peripheral blood. Recombination linked TRBV9 to TRBJ1-1; the D gene is perhaps TRBD1, from 6 matching bases. The DNA is TGTGCCAGCAGCCCTCGGACAGTTTTGAACACTGAAGCTTTCTTT. It codes for CASSPRTVLNTEAFF.